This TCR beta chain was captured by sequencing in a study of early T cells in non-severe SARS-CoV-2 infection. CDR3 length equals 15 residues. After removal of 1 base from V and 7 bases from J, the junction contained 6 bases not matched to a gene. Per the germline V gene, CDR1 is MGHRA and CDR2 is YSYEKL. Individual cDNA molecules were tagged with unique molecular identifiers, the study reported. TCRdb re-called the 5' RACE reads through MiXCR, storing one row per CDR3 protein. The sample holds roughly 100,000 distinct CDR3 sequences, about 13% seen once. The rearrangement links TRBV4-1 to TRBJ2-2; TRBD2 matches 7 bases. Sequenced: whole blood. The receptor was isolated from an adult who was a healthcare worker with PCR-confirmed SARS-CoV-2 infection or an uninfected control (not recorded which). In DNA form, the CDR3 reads TGCGCCAGCAGCCAAGCGTCAGGACTAGTCGGGGAGCTGTTTTTT. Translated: CASSQASGLVGELFF.